This T cell receptor beta chain was retrieved from a study of T cell responses to AZD1222 COVID-19 vaccine. Sequenced by immunoSEQ multiplex PCR; TCRdb stores in-frame clones only, minus some. This table has about 84,000 clones, over 75% appearing once. In the case of this clone: Its specificity is unknown.

Germline CDR1 is LNHDA and CDR2 is SQIVND (reference sequence). The CDR3 runs 14 residues. V was clipped by 5 bases and J by 7 bases; unmatched bases: 8. Study findings and constraints: Among the donors, most were white British and more were female, and clonal diversity was possibly underestimated. Unmutated regions of variants are reportedly targeted by nearly half of spike-specific TCRs. Spike-specific TCR breadth and depth rose after two AZD1222 doses.

The sequence derives from an adult who received the AZD1222 COVID-19 vaccine. Source: peripheral blood, taken 28 days after the second AZD1222 dose. The V gene is TRBV19, the J gene TRBJ1-2, with TRBD1 identical over 9 bases. The CDR3 sequence is CASSPGQGSFGYTF. As DNA, the CDR3 is TGTGCCAGTAGTCCCGGACAGGGGAGCTTTGGCTACACCTTC.